These 4 T cell receptor beta chains came from one sample sequenced in a study of cytomegalovirus exposure and HLA in healthy donors (TCRdb year 2017). Library preparation was by the immunoSEQ multiplex PCR assay. The multiplex PCR relied on a mix of 60 forward primers for TCR Vbeta segments and 13 reverse primers for TCR Jbeta segments. TCRdb holds this immuneACCESS table with in-frame rearrangements only. Some clones are missing; in checked studies, unresolved V genes explain under half, and the rest has no known cause. The sample table lists 100,000 to 150,000 clones, about 85% of them with a count of one. Of the sample, 1.5% to 2% falls within the top ten clones. The material sequenced was PBMCs. Every receptor here comes from a boy younger than 18 in good health and CMV-seronegative.

The V gene is TRBV5-1, the J gene TRBJ2-2; D not resolved. CDR1 SGHRS and CDR2 YFSETQ come from the germline V gene. There are 15 residues in the CDR3. V was shortened by 0 bases and J by 0 bases, with 6 bases between the two germline ends. Here the CDR3 DNA reads TGCGCCAGCAGCTTGGTGGGCGCGAACACCGGGGAGCTGTTTTTT. Its translation: CASSLVGANTGELFF.

The J gene is TRBJ1-2, the V gene TRBV19; D might be TRBD1 (5 bases). From germline, CDR1 is LNHDA and CDR2 SQIVND (reference sequence). This CDR3 has 12 residues. CDR3 sequence (DNA): TGTGCAATAGGCGGGGGTTGGGGTGGCTACACCTTC. Its protein is CAIGGGWGGYTF.

This clone was found a few times. The genes are TRBV7-6 and TRBJ1-2, with 8 bases that match TRBD1. Germline V gene lookup returns CDR1 SGHVS and CDR2 FNYEAQ. V shed 1 base, J shed 2 bases, and the junction held 0 bases outside the gene matches. There are 14 residues in the CDR3. The CDR3, as DNA: TGTGCCAGCAGCTTAGGGACAGGGAACTATGGCTACACCTTC. Translating gives CASSLGTGNYGYTF.

The CDR3 protein is CASSQRRQAHTEAFF. CDR3 sequence (DNA): TGTGCCAGCAGCCAGAGAAGACAAGCACACACTGAAGCTTTCTTT. This chain connects TRBV7-6 to TRBJ1-1; D gene uncertain. The CDR3 consists of 15 residues. The V gene lost 5 bases and the J gene lost 3 bases, with 16 bases spanning the gap. Germline V gives CDR1 SGHVS, CDR2 FNYEAQ. Looking up the rest from reference TRBV7-6 and TRBJ1-1 gives the full variable domain: GAGVSQSPRYKVTKRGQDVALRCDPISGHVSLYWYRQALGQGPEFLTYFNYEAQQDKSGLPNDRFSAERPEGSISTLTIQRTEQRDSAMYRCASSQRRQAHTEAFFGQGTRLTVV.